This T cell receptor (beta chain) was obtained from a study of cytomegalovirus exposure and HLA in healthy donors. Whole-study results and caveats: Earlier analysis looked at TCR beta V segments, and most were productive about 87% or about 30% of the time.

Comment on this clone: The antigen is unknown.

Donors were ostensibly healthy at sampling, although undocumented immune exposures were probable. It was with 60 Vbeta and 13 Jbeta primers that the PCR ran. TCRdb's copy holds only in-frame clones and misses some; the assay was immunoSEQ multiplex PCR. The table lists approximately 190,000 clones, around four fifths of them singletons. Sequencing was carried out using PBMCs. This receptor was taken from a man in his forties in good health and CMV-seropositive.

Written as DNA, the CDR3 is TGTGCCACCAGCAGAAGAGGAGCGGGTAGCTCCTACAATGAGCAGTTCTTC. Translated: CATSRRGAGSSYNEQFF. The gene calls are TRBV15 and TRBJ2-1; D might be TRBD2 (6 bases). The CDR3 contains 17 residues. Trimming removed 2 bases at V and 0 bases at J, with 14 bases between. Looked up from germline, CDR1 is LNHNV and CDR2 is YYDKDF (reference sequence).